This T cell receptor (beta chain) was identified during a study of blood T cell repertoires in COVID-19. On the study more broadly: Samples of COVID-19 (acute and convalescent) were obtained from the United States, Italy and Spain. Sample material is recorded as cDNA or gDNA derived from T cells, B-cell-depleted T cells, or PBMCs.

The germline CDR1 and CDR2 sequences are SGHKS and YYEKEE (reference sequence). CDR3 length: 15 residues. V was trimmed by 3 bases and J by 0 bases, leaving 10 bases between them. Authors' methods: Researchers report that nucleated cell counts were estimated from reference gene primer amplification. The assay was immunoSEQ multiplex PCR, and TCRdb's table has in-frame clones only and misses some. The V and J calls and clone size are taken from that table; D and trimming were inferred from the DNA. The sample includes roughly 670,000 clones, around 90% seen only once; the top ten take about 0.24%. Sequenced material: peripheral blood. V gene TRBV5-5 combines with J gene TRBJ2-1; D is ambiguous. This TCR was recovered from a woman younger than 35 with acute or convalescent COVID-19. The CDR3 DNA is TGTGCCAGCAGCTCGGAACAGATCTCCTACAATGAGCAGTTCTTC. It yields the protein CASSSEQISYNEQFF.